A selection of T cell receptor beta chains follows, all from one sample in a study of blood T cell repertoires in COVID-19. Profiled with immunoSEQ multiplex PCR; TCRdb holds only in-frame clones, not every one. The data show a few hundred thousand clones, over 85% seen once. What was sequenced was peripheral blood. Every receptor here comes from a man between 18 and 35 years old with COVID-19, enrolled during active disease. Both conserved end residues are part of each CDR3. The D gene is left open where the match is weak. A row's size may be missing; if present it is once, few, many or a size class.

clone_size j_call d_call v_call cdr3_aa cdr3_nt
few TRBJ2-3 TRBD2 TRBV5-1 CASSGGLATDTQYF TGCGCCAGCAGCGGAGGACTAGCGACAGATACGCAGTATTTT
NA TRBJ2-3 TRBD1 TRBV24-1 CATSAPKDRGLARGIADTQYF TGTGCCACCAGTGCTCCCAAGGACAGGGGGCTTGCTAGAGGGATTGCAGATACGCAGTATTTT
NA TRBJ2-5 TRBD1 TRBV5-1 CASSLARGETQYF TGCGCCAGCAGCTTGGCCAGGGGGGAGACCCAGTACTTC
NA TRBJ2-7 NA TRBV30 CAWTAMASVYEQYF TGTGCCTGGACGGCTATGGCTAGCGTATACGAGCAGTACTTC
NA TRBJ2-2 TRBD1 TRBV6-5 CASIIGDRDTGELFF TGTGCCAGCATAATTGGAGACAGGGATACCGGGGAGCTGTTTTTT
few TRBJ1-5 NA TRBV30 CAWSVGQGNQPQHF TGTGCCTGGAGTGTAGGACAAGGTAATCAGCCCCAGCATTTT
NA TRBJ2-2 TRBD1 TRBV5-4 CASRGGGTGELFF TGTGCCAGCAGAGGGGGCGGGACCGGGGAGCTGTTTTTT
NA TRBJ2-5 TRBD1 TRBV7-9 CASSPIPSGTGVSETQYF TGTGCCAGCAGCCCGATCCCCTCCGGGACAGGGGTTTCAGAGACCCAGTACTTC
once TRBJ2-3 NA TRBV18 CASSQGPWDTQYF TGTGCCAGCTCGCAGGGTCCATGGGATACGCAGTATTTT
once TRBJ1-2 NA TRBV19 CASSIGNRYRGYTF TGTGCCAGTAGTATCGGGAACAGATACCGCGGCTACACCTTC
once TRBJ1-4 TRBD1 TRBV6-5 CASRRGQGEEKLFF TGTGCCAGCAGGCGAGGACAGGGAGAAGAAAAACTGTTTTTT
NA TRBJ1-5 NA TRBV15 CATSREGSNPGQPQHF TGTGCCACCAGCAGGGAAGGGTCGAACCCGGGACAGCCCCAGCATTTT
NA TRBJ2-5 NA TRBV21-1 CARPLRRGETQYF TGTGCCAGACCCTTAAGGCGGGGAGAGACCCAGTACTTC
NA TRBJ1-2 TRBD1 TRBV3-1/TRBV3-2 CASSYTLDRRDGYTF TGTGCCAGCAGTTACACCCTGGACAGGAGGGATGGCTACACCTTC
NA TRBJ2-2 TRBD1 TRBV7-9 CASSVDRGRGAGELFF TGTGCCAGCAGCGTGGACAGGGGGCGCGGCGCCGGGGAGCTGTTTTTT
NA TRBJ1-6 TRBD1 TRBV3-1/TRBV3-2 CASSQQTGGRNSPLHF TGTGCCAGCAGCCAACAAACAGGGGGCCGTAATTCACCCCTCCACTTT
NA TRBJ2-7 NA TRBV11-3 CASSNSAGSPEQYF TGTGCCAGCAGCAATAGTGCCGGGTCGCCAGAGCAGTACTTC
NA TRBJ2-5 NA TRBV18 CASSPAFQETQYF TGTGCCAGCTCACCGGCTTTCCAAGAGACCCAGTACTTC
once TRBJ2-1 NA TRBV11-1 CASSLGLASYEQFF TGTGCCAGCAGCTTAGGGCTAGCTTCCTATGAGCAGTTCTTC
NA TRBJ2-5 TRBD1 TRBV3-1/TRBV3-2 CASSQGGTGGVGETQYF TGTGCCAGCAGCCAAGGCGGGACAGGGGGCGTAGGGGAGACCCAGTACTTC
NA TRBJ1-6 NA TRBV27 CASSLGGASRYNSPLHF TGTGCCAGCAGTTTAGGCGGGGCTTCAAGGTATAATTCACCCCTCCACTTT
NA TRBJ2-7 NA TRBV3-1/TRBV3-2 CASPRDKPYEQYF TGTGCCAGCCCACGGGACAAGCCCTACGAGCAGTACTTC
NA TRBJ2-5 NA TRBV6-1 CASSELQETQYF TGTGCCAGCAGTGAACTGCAAGAGACCCAGTACTTC
NA TRBJ1-1 NA TRBV5-8 CASSLRWAEAFF TGTGCCAGCAGCTTACGTTGGGCCGAAGCTTTCTTT
NA TRBJ2-1 TRBD1 TRBV6-5 CASSRDSYNEQFF TGTGCCAGCAGCCGGGACAGTTACAATGAGCAGTTCTTC
NA TRBJ1-5 NA TRBV10-3 CATRLGQDQPQHF TGTGCCACCCGGCTTGGTCAGGATCAGCCCCAGCATTTT
once TRBJ1-1 TRBD1 TRBV7-6 CASRREVPGTGGYTEAFF TGTGCCAGCAGACGTGAAGTACCCGGGACAGGGGGGTATACTGAAGCTTTCTTT
NA TRBJ1-6 TRBD1 TRBV7-9 CASSLGPQGIDSPLHF TGTGCCAGCAGCTTAGGCCCACAGGGGATAGACTCACCCCTCCACTTT
NA TRBJ2-7 NA TRBV12-2 CASRLARYGGTNEQYF TGTGCAAGTCGCTTAGCGCGTTACGGCGGGACCAACGAGCAGTACTTC
few TRBJ2-4 TRBD1 TRBV10-3 CATLHGGQDKNIQYF TGTGCCACCTTACACGGGGGACAGGACAAAAACATTCAGTACTTC
NA TRBJ2-3 TRBD2 TRBV29-1 CSGGAGGEDTQYF TGCAGCGGGGGGGCGGGAGGAGAAGATACGCAGTATTTT
NA TRBJ2-7 NA TRBV5-4 CASSPGAPWTGGSYEQYF TGTGCCAGCAGCCCGGGGGCACCGTGGACGGGAGGTTCCTACGAGCAGTACTTC
NA TRBJ1-1 NA TRBV20-1 CSASTLVANTEAFF TGCAGTGCCAGTACGCTGGTAGCGAACACTGAAGCTTTCTTT
NA TRBJ1-1 TRBD1 TRBV12-3/TRBV12-4 CASNLRGLGEAFF TGTGCCAGCAACCTCAGGGGGCTCGGTGAAGCTTTCTTT
NA TRBJ1-1 NA TRBV2 CASTSQPGSTEAFF TGTGCCAGCACTTCCCAGCCGGGAAGTACTGAAGCTTTCTTT
NA TRBJ1-6 TRBD1 TRBV5-5 CASSLGQARSPLHF TGTGCCAGCAGTCTAGGACAGGCGCGTTCACCCCTCCACTTT
NA TRBJ1-2 NA TRBV3-1/TRBV3-2 CASSRGDYGYTF TGTGCCAGCAGCCGGGGGGACTATGGCTACACCTTC
NA TRBJ1-2 NA TRBV27 CASSSLSFAQGGYTF TGTGCCAGCAGTTCCCTCTCCTTCGCCCAGGGCGGCTACACCTTC
NA TRBJ1-3 TRBD1 TRBV2 CASNPGQGSGNTIYF TGTGCCAGCAACCCGGGACAGGGGTCTGGAAACACCATATATTTT
NA TRBJ2-2 NA TRBV5-1 CASSLRGRSAGELFF TGCGCCAGCAGCTTGAGAGGGAGGTCCGCCGGGGAGCTGTTTTTT
NA TRBJ1-6 NA TRBV10-3 CAIRHIEGDSPLHF TGTGCCATCAGGCACATCGAAGGGGATTCACCCCTCCACTTT
NA TRBJ2-5 TRBD1 TRBV9 CASSADRGQETQYF TGTGCCAGCAGCGCCGACAGGGGCCAAGAGACCCAGTACTTC
NA TRBJ1-2 TRBD1 TRBV11-3 CASSSGQGAPGYTF TGTGCCAGCAGCTCAGGACAGGGGGCGCCCGGCTACACCTTC